Below, one T cell receptor (beta chain) is given with its context. Its antigen is undetermined. The sample belongs to a study of blood T cells in healthy people across ages. Study findings and constraints: Any changes in expanded clonotypes were possibly confounded, as donor CMV status remained unknown. Researchers judged that diversity estimates from one million T cells fell short of true values. Naive T cell percentage showed a strong correlation with the diversity of TCR beta.

This CDR3 is built from 14 residues. Trimming pared 6 bases from V and 1 base from J, leaving 12 bases between. CDR1 and CDR2 from the germline V gene are MNHEY and SVGEGT. A second PCR, run for about 7 to 11 cycles, used a sample-barcoded 5' primer plus a J-beta primer mix. TCRdb passed the 5' RACE reads through MiXCR, listing each CDR3 protein once. Seen here are approximately 1.5 million distinct CDR3 sequences, roughly 43% observed once, and the top ten hold more than 4%. This chain uses TRBV6-2 or TRBV6-3 with TRBJ1-1, with a possible D match to TRBD1 (5 bases). Sample: blood. The clonotype was recovered from a woman younger than 30 in good health. CDR3 bases: TGTGCCAGCAGCCGGGGCTCCGGGAACACTGAAGCTTTCTTT. Protein: CASSRGSGNTEAFF.